This TCR beta chain comes out of a study of molecular identifiers for immune sequencing clone quantification. Germline V lookup: CDR1 MNHEY, CDR2 SMNVEV (reference sequence). V lost 4 bases, J lost 1 base, and 7 bases stayed unmatched. This CDR3 spans 18 amino acids. Each CDR3 protein gets one entry after TCRdb re-called the PCR reads with MiXCR. The table lists about 100,000 distinct CDR3 sequences, under 40% of them singletons, with less than 10% in the top ten. Sequenced input: naive CD8+ T cells from blood, with Jurkat cell RNA spiked in. The subset: FACS-sorted CD8+CD4-CCR7+CD45RA+ naive T cells. This clonotype was obtained from a human donor in good health. Some libraries in this study had Jurkat cell RNA spiked in. V and J are TRBV27 and TRBJ2-3; TRBD2 aligns across 14 bases. In nucleotides, the CDR3 is TGTGCCAGCAGTTCCCCTTTGGGACTAGCGGGAGGCACAGATACGCAGTATTTT. Amino acids: CASSSPLGLAGGTDTQYF.